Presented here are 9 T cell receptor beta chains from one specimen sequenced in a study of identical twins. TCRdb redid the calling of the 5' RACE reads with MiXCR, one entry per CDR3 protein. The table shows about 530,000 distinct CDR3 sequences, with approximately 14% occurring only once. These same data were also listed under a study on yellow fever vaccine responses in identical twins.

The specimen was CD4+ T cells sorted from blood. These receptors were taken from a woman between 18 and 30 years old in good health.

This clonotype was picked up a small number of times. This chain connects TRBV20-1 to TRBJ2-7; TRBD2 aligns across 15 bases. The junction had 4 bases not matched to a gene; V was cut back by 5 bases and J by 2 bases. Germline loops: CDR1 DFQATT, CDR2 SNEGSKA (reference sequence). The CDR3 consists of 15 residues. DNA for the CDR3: TGCAGTGCTCGGACTAGCGGGAGGGGAACCTACGAGCAGTACTTC. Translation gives CSARTSGRGTYEQYF.

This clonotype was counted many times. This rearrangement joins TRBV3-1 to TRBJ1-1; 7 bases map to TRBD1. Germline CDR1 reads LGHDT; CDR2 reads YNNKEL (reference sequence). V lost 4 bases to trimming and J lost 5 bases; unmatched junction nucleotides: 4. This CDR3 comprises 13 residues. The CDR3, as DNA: TGTGCCAGCAGCCCACAGGGGATGACTGAAGCTTTCTTT. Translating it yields CASSPQGMTEAFF.

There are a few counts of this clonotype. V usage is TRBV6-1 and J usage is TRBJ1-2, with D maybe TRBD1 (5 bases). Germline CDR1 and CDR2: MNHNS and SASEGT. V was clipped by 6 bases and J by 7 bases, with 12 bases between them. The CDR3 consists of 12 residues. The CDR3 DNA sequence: TGTGCCAGCAGGATGCAGGGACTTGGCTACACCTTC. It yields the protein CASRMQGLGYTF.

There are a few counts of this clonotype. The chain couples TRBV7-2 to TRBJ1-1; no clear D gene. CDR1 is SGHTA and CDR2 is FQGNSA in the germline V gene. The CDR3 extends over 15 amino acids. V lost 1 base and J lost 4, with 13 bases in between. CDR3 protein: CASSLEPVFVTEAFF. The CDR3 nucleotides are TGTGCCAGCAGCTTAGAGCCTGTTTTCGTCACTGAAGCTTTCTTT.

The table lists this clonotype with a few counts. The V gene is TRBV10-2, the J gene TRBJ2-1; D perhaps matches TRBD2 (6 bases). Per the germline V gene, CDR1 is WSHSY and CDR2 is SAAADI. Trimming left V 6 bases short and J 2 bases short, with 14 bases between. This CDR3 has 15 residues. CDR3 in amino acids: CASRNGGGAYNEQFF. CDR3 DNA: TGCGCCAGCAGAAATGGCGGCGGGGCCTACAATGAGCAGTTCTTC.

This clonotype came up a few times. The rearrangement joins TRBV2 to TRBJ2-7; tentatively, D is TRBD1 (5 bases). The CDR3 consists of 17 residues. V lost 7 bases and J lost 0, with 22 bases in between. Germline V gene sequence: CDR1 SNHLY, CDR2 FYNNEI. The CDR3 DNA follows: TGTGCCAGCAAAACCCCCCGTGGGGCGGTTAACTCCTACGAGCAGTACTTC. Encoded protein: CASKTPRGAVNSYEQYF. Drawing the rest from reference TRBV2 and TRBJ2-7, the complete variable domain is EPEVTQTPSHQVTQMGQEVILRCVPISNHLYFYWYRQILGQKVEFLVSFYNNEISEKSEIFDDQFSVERPDGSNFTLKIRSTKLEDSAMYFCASKTPRGAVNSYEQYFGPGTRLTVT.

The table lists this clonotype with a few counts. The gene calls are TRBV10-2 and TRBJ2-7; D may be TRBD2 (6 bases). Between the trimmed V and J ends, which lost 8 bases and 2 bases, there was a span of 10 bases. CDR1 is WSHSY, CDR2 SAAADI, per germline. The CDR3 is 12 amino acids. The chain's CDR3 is CASGDLTYEQYF. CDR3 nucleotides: TGCGCCAGCGGGGACTTAACCTACGAGCAGTACTTC.

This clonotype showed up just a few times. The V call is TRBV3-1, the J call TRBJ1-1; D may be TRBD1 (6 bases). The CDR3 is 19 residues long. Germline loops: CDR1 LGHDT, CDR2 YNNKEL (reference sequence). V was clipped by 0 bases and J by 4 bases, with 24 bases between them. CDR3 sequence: CASSQDPGGWGRVGTEAFF. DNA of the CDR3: TGTGCCAGCAGCCAAGATCCCGGAGGATGGGGGCGCGTGGGCACTGAAGCTTTCTTT.

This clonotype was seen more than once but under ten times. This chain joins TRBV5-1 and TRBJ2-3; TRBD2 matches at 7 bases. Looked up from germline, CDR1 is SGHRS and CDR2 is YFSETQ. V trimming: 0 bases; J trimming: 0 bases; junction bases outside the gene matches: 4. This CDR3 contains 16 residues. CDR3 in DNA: TGCGCCAGCAGCTTGGCTAGCGGTCGAAGCACAGATACGCAGTATTTT. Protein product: CASSLASGRSTDTQYF.